The clone carrying this T cell receptor beta chain was counted a few times. Its antigen is undetermined. The protocol was immunoSEQ multiplex PCR, while the TCRdb copy is restricted to in-frame clones and leaves out a portion. The sample lists about 11,000 clones; more than 65% were seen once. The record originates from a study of somatic mutations in cytotoxic T cells in rheumatoid arthritis. Study in general: Sorting by flow gave nearly 100% purity for some V beta antibody-stained T-cell populations, including V beta1+ cells sequenced for TCRB.

From germline, CDR1 is MGHRA and CDR2 YSYEKL. The CDR3 consists of 16 residues. V was cut by 4 bases and J by 0 bases, with 13 bases left in between. General study findings and limits: The modest underrepresentation of TRBV07 observed in rheumatoid arthritis patients was not subjected to multiple-comparison adjustment. An increase in CD8+ clonality with age was seen in rheumatoid arthritis patients but not in healthy controls.

This TCR came from an adult with rheumatoid arthritis. The rearrangement uses TRBV4-1 and TRBJ1-5; a weak D match, TRBD1 (5 bases). Sequencing was carried out using CD8+ T cells sorted from blood. In nucleotides, the CDR3 is TGCGCCAGCAGCCCCGACAGCGCCTATAGCAATCAGCCCCAGCATTTT. As protein: CASSPDSAYSNQPQHF.